Shown below are 8 T cell receptor beta chains from a single sample sequenced in a study of CD8 T cells in ankylosing spondylitis (dated 2017 in TCRdb). Broader findings and caveats from the paper: Blood from ankylosing spondylitis patients appeared to be characterized by a TCR beta motif made up of under ten highly homologous amino acid variants.

The library was built by means of 5' RACE. TCRdb shows the sequencer as Illumina HiSeq 2500. TCRdb took the public reads, trimmed them with fastp at Q25, ran MiXCR for clone calling and kept in-frame beta chains. Every entry covers one CDR3 protein and lists the most common genes and DNA from its rows. For this sample there are 450,000 to 550,000 distinct CDR3 sequences; roughly 5.2% appear just once. The ten largest clones represent approximately 4% of the sample. These receptors are not linked to any known antigen. Sequenced material: blood, either unsorted or a sorted T cell fraction (not recorded which). These receptors all come from a male donor with ankylosing spondylitis.

This clonotype has a count of ten or more. The CDR3 DNA reads as TGCGCCAGCAGCCTTGGGGGGGGCGAGGGCACTGAAGCTTTCTTT. It encodes CASSLGGGEGTEAFF. The chain couples TRBV5-1 to TRBJ1-1; a possible D gene is TRBD1 (6 bases). Trimming stripped 4 bases from V and 4 bases from J, with 17 bases between. CDR3 length: 15 residues. The germline V gene encodes CDR1 SGHRS and CDR2 YFSETQ.

This clonotype was counted ten times or more. The CDR3 is CSVGTSGADNEQFF. The CDR3 bases are TGCAGCGTGGGGACTAGCGGGGCTGACAATGAGCAGTTCTTC. V is TRBV29-1 and J is TRBJ2-1; TRBD2 matches at 13 bases. Germline V CDR1 and CDR2: SQVTM, ANQGSEA. The CDR3 sequence is 14 residues long. V lost 6 bases to trimming and J lost 5 bases; unmatched junction nucleotides: 4.

This clonotype was seen many times. The chain has TRBV7-2 and TRBJ2-7; 10 bases are a match to TRBD2. This CDR3 comprises 17 residues. With V trimmed by 1 base and J by 1 base, 7 bases remained unmatched. In germline, CDR1 is SGHTA, CDR2 FQGNSA. The CDR3 nucleotides read TGTGCCAGCAGCTTAGTAGATAGCGGGGGGCCGTCCTACGAGCAGTACTTC. Translation gives CASSLVDSGGPSYEQYF.

In its sample, this clonotype was seen many times. The gene calls are TRBV4-3 and TRBJ1-6; no clear D gene. Looked up from germline, CDR1 is LGHNA and CDR2 is YSLEER. Between the trimmed V and J ends, which lost 8 bases and 7 bases, there was a span of 18 bases. The CDR3 runs to 15 residues. In DNA, the CDR3 is TGCGCCAGCGGAGTAGGACTGCCGATAAATTCACCCCTCCACTTT. Amino acid sequence: CASGVGLPINSPLHF.

Many counts were recorded for this clonotype. V usage is TRBV29-1 and J usage is TRBJ1-1; D is unclear. V gave up 7 bases and J gave up 1 base, with 10 bases separating them. The CDR3 has 12 residues. Looked up from germline, CDR1 is SQVTM and CDR2 is ANQGSEA. CDR3 residues: CSGGRKNTEAFF. The CDR3, as DNA: TGCAGCGGGGGAAGAAAGAACACTGAAGCTTTCTTT.

Many counts were recorded for this clonotype. The chain couples TRBV6-5 to TRBJ1-2, with 7 positions matching TRBD1. The CDR3 has 14 amino acids. The V gene's germline CDR1 is MNHEY and CDR2 SVGAGI. The V gene end was trimmed by 8 bases and the J gene end by 3 bases; junction bases not matched to a gene: 9. CDR3 sequence: CASGSQGPHYGYTF. CDR3 bases: TGTGCCAGCGGTTCACAGGGGCCACACTATGGCTACACCTTC.

The chain is built from TRBV7-9 and TRBJ2-5, with D possibly matching TRBD2 (7 bases). Trimming took off 8 bases at V and 1 base at J, with 8 bases between the two ends. Germline V gene sequence: CDR1 SEHNR, CDR2 FQNEAQ (reference sequence). The CDR3 totals 12 residues. The CDR3 DNA is TGTGCCAGCGGGGGGGCCCAAGAGACCCAGTACTTC. Its translation: CASGGAQETQYF.

The rearrangement uses TRBV5-1 and TRBJ2-7; D possibly corresponds to TRBD1 (6 bases). Trimming left V 3 bases short and J 1 base short, with 17 bases between. The CDR3 is 16 amino acids. CDR1 and CDR2 from the germline V gene are SGHRS and YFSETQ. CDR3 in DNA: TGCGCCAGCAGCTGGGGAACAGGGTCCGTATCCTACGAGCAGTACTTC. It is translated as CASSWGTGSVSYEQYF.